This passage covers 32 T cell receptor beta chains from one sample sequenced in a study of read filtering for tumor transcriptome and immune sequencing. From 300 to 450 ng of RNA, a library with molecular barcoded alpha/delta and beta/gamma adaptors was made. One entry per CDR3 protein results from TCRdb running MiXCR on the reads. The sample lists some 120,000 distinct CDR3 sequences; roughly 13% were seen once. Input material: a population of CD138-negative cells sorted from bone marrow. Receptor source: a donor over 35 with multiple myeloma.

On this clonotype: A read error may explain this, as a much larger clone is one base away. J is TRBJ2-1 and V is TRBV5-6; 10 bases match TRBD1. This CDR3 region has 15 residues. CDR1 and CDR2 (germline): SGHDT, YYEEEE. The CDR3 nucleotides read TGTGCCAGCAGTGGGACAGGGGCCTATTACAATGAGCGGTTCTTC. It encodes CASSGTGAYYNERFF.

This clonotype was detected many times. The rearrangement links TRBV5-4 to TRBJ2-1, with unresolved D. The CDR3 covers 12 residues. Germline-derived CDR1 and CDR2 are SGHNT and YYREEE (reference sequence). V was pared by 3 bases and J by 4 bases, with 5 bases between. CDR3 in amino acids: CASSSKYNEQFF. The CDR3 coding sequence is TGTGCCAGCAGCTCTAAATACAATGAGCAGTTCTTC.

In its sample, this clonotype was seen many times. V usage is TRBV19 and J usage is TRBJ2-1; D is perhaps TRBD2 (6 bases). Per germline, CDR1 LNHDA and CDR2 SQIVND (reference sequence). CDR3 length: 14 residues. Trimming shortened V by 5 bases and J by 9 bases, and 17 bases separated the two germline ends. The DNA for the CDR3 is TGTGCCAGTAGTTCTGGAGGGCGGTATGGTGAGCAGTTCTTC. Translation: CASSSGGRYGEQFF.

A word on this clonotype: This may be a read error, as it is one base from a much larger clone. The rearrangement uses TRBV20-1 and TRBJ1-1, with D uncertain. The V end was cut by 4 bases, the J end by 0 bases, with 15 bases between. CDR1 is DFQATT and CDR2 is SNEGSKA in the germline V gene (reference sequence). The CDR3 has 15 residues. The DNA of the CDR3 is TGCAGTGCTATCGCCGACGGACCACTGAACACTGAAGCTTTCTTT. It translates to CSAIADGPLNTEAFF.

With regard to this clonotype: One base away lies a much larger clone, so this may be a sequencing read error. The chain uses TRBV4-1 and TRBJ2-3; no clear D. The germline V gene encodes CDR1 MGHRA and CDR2 YSYEKL. This CDR3 is 13 amino acids long. DNA of the CDR3: TGCGCCAGCAGCCAAACTTTACCAGATACGCGGTATTTT. Protein sequence: CASSQTLPDTRYF.

This clonotype was seen more than once but under ten times. The final CDR3 position lacks the conserved phenylalanine or tryptophan, pointing to a likely read error. V and J are TRBV10-3 and TRBJ2-7, with D tentatively TRBD1 (5 bases). The length of the CDR3 is 13 residues. The germline gives CDR1 ENHRY, CDR2 SYGVKD. V shed 3 bases and J shed 5 bases, with 11 bases lying between them. The CDR3 spells CAISDIRDHEQYL. CDR3 DNA sequence: TGTGCCATCAGTGATATCAGGGATCACGAGCAGTACCTC.

Many counts were recorded for this clonotype. The chain recombines TRBV29-1 with TRBJ1-1, with 8 bases identical to TRBD1. The CDR3 length is 13 residues. CDR1 and CDR2 (germline): SQVTM, ANQGSEA. V dropped 5 bases and J dropped 4; count of bases not matched to a gene: 6. The CDR3 nucleotides are TGCAGCGTTAGGACAGGGAGTCTCACTGAAGCTTTCTTT. Its translation is CSVRTGSLTEAFF.

The genes are TRBV7-8 and TRBJ2-2; 11 positions match TRBD1. The germline V gene encodes CDR1 SGHVS and CDR2 FQNEAQ. This CDR3 region has 16 residues. J gave up 5 bases and V 5 bases, and 7 bases lay outside the gene matches. CDR3 sequence (DNA): TGTGCCAGCAGCCAACGGACAGGGGGCCATACCGGGGAGCTGTTTTTT. Translating gives CASSQRTGGHTGELFF.

This clonotype was recorded at least ten times. This chain connects TRBV3-1 to TRBJ2-1, with no clear D. The CDR3 has 13 residues. Germline V gene data show CDR1 as LGHDT and CDR2 as YNNKEL (reference sequence). V was pared by 0 bases and J by 4 bases, with 4 bases between. This CDR3 is CASSQDRYNEQFF. CDR3 sequence (DNA): TGTGCCAGCAGCCAAGACCGGTACAATGAGCAGTTCTTC.

Many counts were recorded for this clonotype. In DNA form, the CDR3 reads TGTGCCAGCAGCTTAGCGCTCACAGGGGATGGAGAAAAACTGTTTTTT. It is translated as CASSLALTGDGEKLFF. This chain uses TRBV7-9 with TRBJ1-4, with 7 bases that match TRBD1. This CDR3 contains 16 residues. Germline CDR1 reads SEHNR; CDR2 reads FQNEAQ (reference sequence). V was clipped by 0 bases and J by 8 bases; unmatched bases: 9.

This clonotype showed up many times. This chain uses TRBV6-5 with TRBJ2-1, with D possibly being TRBD1 or TRBD2 (6 bases each). In germline, CDR1 is MNHEY, CDR2 SVGAGI. The CDR3 has 14 amino acids. V gave up 6 bases and J gave up 5 bases, with 14 bases separating them. CDR3 region: CASRIRGHHNEQFF. CDR3 sequence (DNA): TGTGCCAGCAGGATACGGGGGCATCACAATGAGCAGTTCTTC.

This clonotype occurred many times. The chain joins TRBV27 to TRBJ2-1; D gene uncertain. The CDR3 is made up of 15 amino acids. Trimming removed 3 bases from V and 0 bases from J, with 9 bases in between. CDR1 and CDR2 from the germline V gene are MNHEY and SMNVEV (reference sequence). The CDR3 DNA follows: TGTGCCAGCAGTTTGCAGGAGAGCTCCTACAATGAGCAGTTCTTC. It specifies CASSLQESSYNEQFF.

There are many counts of this clonotype. V and J are TRBV10-3 and TRBJ1-6; D is perhaps TRBD1 (5 bases). The CDR3 is 14 amino acids. CDR1 and CDR2 from the germline V gene are ENHRY and SYGVKD. The V and J ends lost 7 bases and 8 bases respectively, with 15 bases between them. CDR3 in DNA: TGTGCCATCAAATCCGGGACGGACGATTCACCCCTCCACTTT. Translated: CAIKSGTDDSPLHF.

As to this clonotype: The CDR3 carries no conserved terminal phenylalanine or tryptophan, so it likely arises from a read error. The chain links TRBV3-1 to TRBJ1-1; the D is unclear. CDR3 length: 15 amino acids. Germline CDR1 is LGHDT and CDR2 is YNNKEL (reference sequence). Trimming took 1 base from V and 1 from J, leaving 10 bases between them. CDR3: CASSQGVPGNTEAFS. CDR3 coding DNA: TGTGCCAGCAGCCAAGGTGTCCCCGGGAACACTGAAGCTTTCTCT.

This clonotype was observed a few times. The chain combines TRBV3-1 with TRBJ2-3, with TRBD1 identical over 7 bases. Germline trimming cut 4 bases from V and 0 bases from J; bases unmatched to any gene: 10. The CDR3 runs to 17 residues. CDR1 is LGHDT, CDR2 YNNKEL, per germline (reference sequence). The CDR3 DNA reads as TGTGCCAGCAGCCTCCGGGACAGATATACTAGCACAGATACGCAGTATTTT. It translates to CASSLRDRYTSTDTQYF.

The rearrangement links TRBV20-1 to TRBJ2-7, with TRBD1 identical over 9 bases. The CDR3 contains 15 residues. With 6 bases clipped from V and 1 base from J, the junction kept 10 bases outside the gene matches. Germline V lookup: CDR1 DFQATT, CDR2 SNEGSKA (reference sequence). CDR3 region: CSATSSGQGSYEQYF. In DNA form, the CDR3 reads TGCAGTGCCACTAGTTCGGGACAGGGATCCTACGAGCAGTACTTC.

This clonotype was detected many times. The chain links TRBV7-6 to TRBJ2-3; 9 bases are shared with TRBD2. The J segment lost 0 bases and the V segment lost 4 bases, leaving 5 bases of the junction unmatched. Germline V gene lookup returns CDR1 SGHVS and CDR2 FNYEAQ. The CDR3 loop spans 16 amino acids. The CDR3 DNA reads as TGTGCCAGCAGCTCTAGAACTAGCGGGAGCACAGATACGCAGTATTTT. It encodes CASSSRTSGSTDTQYF.

This clonotype was observed a handful of times. V and J are TRBV12-3 or TRBV12-4 and TRBJ1-5; D not certain. The CDR3 contains 14 residues. The V and J ends lost 1 base and 5 bases respectively, with 9 bases between them. The CDR3 loop reads CASSLGYGHQPQHF. The DNA of the CDR3 is TGTGCCAGCAGTTTAGGTTACGGTCATCAGCCCCAGCATTTT.

This clonotype was seen repeatedly, ten times or more. The chain couples TRBV3-1 to TRBJ1-2; D is unclear. There are 13 residues in the CDR3. The V gene lost 6 bases and the J gene lost 8 bases, with 16 bases spanning the gap. Germline loops: CDR1 LGHDT, CDR2 YNNKEL (reference sequence). DNA for the CDR3: TGTGCCAGCAGTCAGTCAATCGTCGGCGGCTACACCTTC. Translating gives CASSQSIVGGYTF.

This clonotype occurred many times. This sequence joins TRBV5-1 and TRBJ2-7, with D maybe TRBD2 (5 bases). Deletions cut 0 bases from V and 5 bases from J, with 9 bases between. There are 13 residues in the CDR3. Germline-derived CDR1 and CDR2 are SGHRS and YFSETQ. The DNA for the CDR3 is TGCGCCAGCAGCTTGGGGGAGAAGGACGAGCAGTACTTC. Amino acid sequence: CASSLGEKDEQYF.

The sample holds many counts of this clonotype. The rearrangement uses TRBV29-1 and TRBJ1-5; D is possibly TRBD1 (6 bases). The CDR3 totals 12 residues. The V end lost 6 bases, the J end lost 4 bases, and 10 bases lay between the germline ends. CDR1 is SQVTM and CDR2 is ANQGSEA in the germline V gene. CDR3 amino acids: CSVRGQNQPQHF. CDR3 coding DNA: TGCAGCGTGAGGGGACAAAATCAGCCCCAGCATTTT. Complete variable domain (other parts from reference TRBV29-1 and TRBJ1-5): SAVISQKPSRDICQRGTSLTIQCQVDSQVTMMFWYRQQPGQSLTLIATANQGSEATYESGFVIDKFPISRPNLTFSTLTVSNMSPEDSSIYLCSVRGQNQPQHFGDGTRLSIL.

This clonotype has at least ten counts. This rearrangement joins TRBV5-1 to TRBJ1-1; D is ambiguous. Deletions cut 6 bases from V and 0 bases from J, with 9 bases between. CDR3 length: 13 residues. Germline CDR1 reads SGHRS; CDR2 reads YFSETQ. This CDR3 is CASKEVMNTEAFF. The CDR3 DNA reads TGCGCCAGCAAGGAGGTGATGAACACTGAAGCTTTCTTT.

This clonotype was counted at least ten times. The chain joins TRBV2 to TRBJ2-3; 9 bases line up with TRBD2. Losses at the gene ends were 3 bases for V and 3 bases for J; bases not matched to a gene: 4. CDR3 length: 15 amino acids. Germline V gene lookup returns CDR1 SNHLY and CDR2 FYNNEI. The CDR3 DNA reads as TGTGCCAGCAGTGAGCGGAGCGGGAGGACAGATACGCAGTATTTT. Translating gives CASSERSGRTDTQYF.

In this sample, this clonotype turned up many times. The chain combines TRBV28 with TRBJ2-7; tentatively, D is TRBD1 (6 bases). There are 15 residues in the CDR3. Trimming removed 4 bases from V and 2 bases from J, with 15 bases in between. CDR1 and CDR2 from the germline V gene are MDHEN and SYDVKM. CDR3 DNA: TGTGCCAGCAGTTATTCGACAGGTACCCCCTACGAGCAGTACTTC. This encodes CASSYSTGTPYEQYF.

As concerns this clonotype: Since no conserved phenylalanine or tryptophan closes the CDR3, a read error is the likely cause. V gene TRBV28 combines with J gene TRBJ2-1, with 10 nucleotides matching TRBD2. The germline gives CDR1 MDHEN, CDR2 SYDVKM. The CDR3 length is 13 residues. V shed 8 bases, J shed 5 bases, and the junction held 3 bases outside the gene matches. CDR3 in amino acids: CASGTSVNNEQFL. CDR3 in DNA: TGTGCCAGCGGGACTAGCGTCAACAATGAGCAGTTCTTG.

V usage is TRBV5-6 and J usage is TRBJ2-2, with a tentative D call TRBD2 (6 bases). The CDR3 is made up of 14 amino acids. V lost 4 bases and J 5 bases, leaving 12 bases between the germline ends. Germline loops: CDR1 SGHDT, CDR2 YYEEEE. This chain's CDR3 is CASSRRASTGELFF. As DNA, the CDR3 is TGTGCCAGCAGCCGGAGGGCCTCGACCGGGGAGCTGTTTTTT.

For this clonotype: This may arise from a read error, as a much more abundant clone is one base away. This sequence joins TRBV7-2 and TRBJ1-2; D remains unclear. Germline values: CDR1 SGHTA, CDR2 FQGNSA. With 5 bases removed from V and 4 bases from J, the gap between germline ends came to 17 bases. This CDR3 has 15 amino acids. The CDR3 nucleotides are TGTGCCAGCAGCCCCGCCGAAGGGTCATTCTATGGCTACACCTTC. This codes for CASSPAEGSFYGYTF.

Concerning this clonotype itself: With a much larger clone just one base away, this may be a read error. The genes are TRBV3-1 and TRBJ2-3, with a possible D match to TRBD2 (6 bases). The CDR3 covers 14 residues. CDR1 is LGHDT, CDR2 YNNKEL, per germline (reference sequence). The CDR3 spells CTSRDGRSTDTQYF. As DNA, the CDR3 is TGTACCAGCAGGGACGGGAGAAGCACAGATACGCAGTATTTT.

This clonotype has ten or more counts. The chain employs TRBV3-1 and TRBJ1-1; D is unclear. Between the trimmed V and J ends, which lost 10 bases and 1 base, there was a span of 19 bases. Germline V lookup: CDR1 LGHDT, CDR2 YNNKEL (reference sequence). CDR3 length: 15 amino acids. In DNA form, the CDR3 reads TGTGCCACCTCGTGGGGAACGGGCGGGAACACTGAAGCTTTCTTT. The encoded protein is CATSWGTGGNTEAFF.

This clonotype came up many times. The CDR3 DNA reads TGTGCCAGCACCGCGACAGGGGAGTTTGACACTGAAGCTTTCTTT. This codes for CASTATGEFDTEAFF. The V and J genes are TRBV27 and TRBJ1-1, with 8 bases identical to TRBD1. The junction had 10 bases not matched to a gene; V was cut back by 7 bases and J by 3 bases. The CDR3 is 15 residues long. The germline V gene encodes CDR1 MNHEY and CDR2 SMNVEV (reference sequence).

This clonotype was detected many times. The chain carries TRBV5-1 and TRBJ2-1; 7 nucleotides agree with TRBD2. V was pared by 1 base and J by 4 bases, with 8 bases of the junction left unmatched. This CDR3 has 16 residues. Germline V gives CDR1 SGHRS, CDR2 YFSETQ. DNA for the CDR3: TGCGCCAGCAGCTTGCGGCTAGCGGTTAATTACAATGAGCAGTTCTTC. Translation gives CASSLRLAVNYNEQFF. The variable domain in full, with the rest retrieved from reference TRBV5-1 and TRBJ2-1, is KAGVTQTPRYLIKTRGQQVTLSCSPISGHRSVSWYQQTPGQGLQFLFEYFSETQRNKGNFPGRFSGRQFSNSRSEMNVSTLELGDSALYLCASSLRLAVNYNEQFFGPGTRLTVL.

This clonotype was recorded at least ten times. V and J are TRBV2 and TRBJ2-5, with TRBD2 as a possible D gene (6 bases). The CDR3 runs to 12 residues. V was pared by 8 bases and J by 1 base, with 8 bases between. Germline V lookup: CDR1 SNHLY, CDR2 FYNNEI. DNA for the CDR3: TGTGCCAGCGCGACTAGCCAAGAGACCCAGTACTTC. It specifies CASATSQETQYF.